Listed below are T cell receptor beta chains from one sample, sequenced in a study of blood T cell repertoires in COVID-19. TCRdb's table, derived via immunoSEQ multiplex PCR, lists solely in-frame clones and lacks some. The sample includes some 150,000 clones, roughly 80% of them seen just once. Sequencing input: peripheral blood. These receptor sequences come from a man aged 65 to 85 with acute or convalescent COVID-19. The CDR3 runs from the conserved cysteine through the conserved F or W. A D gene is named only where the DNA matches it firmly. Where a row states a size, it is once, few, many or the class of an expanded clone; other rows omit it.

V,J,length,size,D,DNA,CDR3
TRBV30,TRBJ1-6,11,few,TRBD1,TGTGCCTGGAGTGACAGGGGGACCCTCCACTTT,CAWSDRGTLHF
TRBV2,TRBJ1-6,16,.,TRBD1,TGTGCCAGCGGCAGGGGGCTCGCGTCCTATAATTCACCCCTCCACTTT,CASGRGLASYNSPLHF
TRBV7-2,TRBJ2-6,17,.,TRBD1,TGTGCCAGCAGCTTATCCGGGACAGGGGCTGGGGCCAACGTCCTGACTTTC,CASSLSGTGAGANVLTF
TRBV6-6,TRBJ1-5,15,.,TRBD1,TGTGCCAGCAGTTACCACAGGGGGAGCAATCAGCCCCAGCATTTT,CASSYHRGSNQPQHF
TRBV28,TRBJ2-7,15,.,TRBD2,TGTGCCAGCGCCGCAGGCGGGAGAATCGCCTACGAGCAGTACTTC,CASAAGGRIAYEQYF
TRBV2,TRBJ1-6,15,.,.,TGTGCCAGTTTAATAAGGGGCAGAAATAATTCACCCCTCCACTTT,CASLIRGRNNSPLHF
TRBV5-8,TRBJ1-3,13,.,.,TGTGCCAGCAGCTTTGGGGGGGAGAACACCATATATTTT,CASSFGGENTIYF
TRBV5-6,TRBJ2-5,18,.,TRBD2,TGTGCCAGCAGCTTGGCCGGGGTAGCGGGGAGGCAGGCGGGGACCCAGTACTTC,CASSLAGVAGRQAGTQYF
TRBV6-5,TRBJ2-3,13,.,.,TGTGCCAGCAGTTTCCGGGGCACAGATACGCAGTATTTT,CASSFRGTDTQYF
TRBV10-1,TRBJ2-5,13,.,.,TGCGCCAGCAATTCGGACAGACAAGAGACCCAGTACTTC,CASNSDRQETQYF
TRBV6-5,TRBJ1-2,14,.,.,TGTGCCAGCAGTAGGACAGCAAATAACTATGGCTACACCTTC,CASSRTANNYGYTF
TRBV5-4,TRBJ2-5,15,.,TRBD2,TGTGCCAGCAGCCCGGCCGGGACTACCAAAGAGACCCAGTACTTC,CASSPAGTTKETQYF
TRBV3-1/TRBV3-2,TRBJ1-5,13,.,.,TGTGCCAGCAGCCAAGATCTGGGCCAGCCCCAGCATTTT,CASSQDLGQPQHF
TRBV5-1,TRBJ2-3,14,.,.,TGCGCCAGCAGCGTCACGACAGCGACAGATACGCAGTATTTT,CASSVTTATDTQYF
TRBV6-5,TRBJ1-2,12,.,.,TGTGCCAGCTCGGGGTTTAACTATGGCTACACCTTC,CASSGFNYGYTF
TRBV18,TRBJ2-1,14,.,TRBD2,TGTGCCAGCTCAACTAGCGGGGGAGGCAATGAGCAGTTCTTC,CASSTSGGGNEQFF
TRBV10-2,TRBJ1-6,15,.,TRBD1,TGCGCCAGCAGTCAACAGGGGGCAGGGAGTTCACCCCTCCACTTT,CASSQQGAGSSPLHF
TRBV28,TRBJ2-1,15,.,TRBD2,TGTGCCAGCAGGCCTGGACTAGCGGGGGGAAATGAGCAGTTCTTC,CASRPGLAGGNEQFF
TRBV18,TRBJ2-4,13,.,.,TGTGCCAGCTCACCAGTCGCGATGGACATTCAGTACTTC,CASSPVAMDIQYF
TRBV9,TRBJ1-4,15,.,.,TGTGCCAGCAGCGTAGTGGCAGGGCTAAATGAAAAACTGTTTTTT,CASSVVAGLNEKLFF
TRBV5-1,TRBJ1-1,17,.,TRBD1,TGCGCCAGCAGCTTGGAGCCGGGACAGGGAAAGAACACTGAAGCTTTCTTT,CASSLEPGQGKNTEAFF
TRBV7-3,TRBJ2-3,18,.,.,TGTGCCAGCAGTCCAAACTTCCCTCCAGGGACTCACACAGATACGCAGTATTTT,CASSPNFPPGTHTDTQYF
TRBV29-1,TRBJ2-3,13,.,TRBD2,TGCAGCGGGGAGCGGGGCGGCACAGATACGCAGTATTTT,CSGERGGTDTQYF
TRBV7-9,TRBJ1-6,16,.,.,TGTGCCAGCAGCTCCGAGGGTACCCTTAAGAATTCACCCCTCCACTTT,CASSSEGTLKNSPLHF
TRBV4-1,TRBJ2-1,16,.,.,TGCGCCAGCAGCCAAGAGGTACTAGAAGGTTACAATGAGCAGTTCTTC,CASSQEVLEGYNEQFF
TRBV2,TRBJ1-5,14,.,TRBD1,TGTGCCAGCAGAGCTGGACAGGGACACCAGCCCCAGCATTTT,CASRAGQGHQPQHF
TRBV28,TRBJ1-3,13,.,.,TGTGCCAGCAGTTCTACTCCACGGAACACCATATATTTT,CASSSTPRNTIYF
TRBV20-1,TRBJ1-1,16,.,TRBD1,TGCAGTGCTAGTCCCGTAGGCACCCCACAGGGGGCTTTAGCTTTCTTT,CSASPVGTPQGALAFF
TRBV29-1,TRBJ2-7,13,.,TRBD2,TGCAGCACCCTTCGAGGGGAGGGGTACGAGCAGTACTTC,CSTLRGEGYEQYF
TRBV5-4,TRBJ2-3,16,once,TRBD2,TGTGCCAGCAGCTTGTGGACTAGCGGGTCTGTAGATACGCAGTATTTT,CASSLWTSGSVDTQYF
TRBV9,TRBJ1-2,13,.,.,TGTGCCAGCAGCGTAGGGACAGCAAGTGGCTACACCTTC,CASSVGTASGYTF
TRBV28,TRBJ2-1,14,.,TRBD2,TGTGCCAGCAGTCCAAGCGGGAGAAGGAGTGAGCAGTTCTTC,CASSPSGRRSEQFF
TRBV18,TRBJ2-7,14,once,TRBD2,TGTGCCAGCTCACCAACTAGCGGGGAGGACGAGCAGTACTTC,CASSPTSGEDEQYF
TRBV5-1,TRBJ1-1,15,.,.,TGCGCCAGCAGCTTGGCCAATGACAAGAACACTGAAGCTTTCTTT,CASSLANDKNTEAFF
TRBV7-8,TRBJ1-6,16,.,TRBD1,TGTGCCAGCAGCTTAGCGCGGACAGGGGGCGATTCACCCCTCCACTTT,CASSLARTGGDSPLHF
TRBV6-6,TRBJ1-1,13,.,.,TGTGCCAGCAGGGCCAAGATGAACACTGAAGCTTTCTTT,CASRAKMNTEAFF
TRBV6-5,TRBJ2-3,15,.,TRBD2,TGTGCCAGCAGACCTACGGGGGGGGGCCCAGATACGCAGTATTTT,CASRPTGGGPDTQYF
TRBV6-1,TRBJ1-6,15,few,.,TGTGCCAGCAGTGAAACCGGGGGGGTGAATTCACCCCTCCACTTT,CASSETGGVNSPLHF
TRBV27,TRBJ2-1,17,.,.,TGTGCCAGCATCCCGACTGGCACTTTTGATGTCTACAATGAGCAGTTCTTC,CASIPTGTFDVYNEQFF
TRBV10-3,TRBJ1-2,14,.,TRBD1,TGTGCCATCAGTGAGTCGCAGGGGGTCTATGGCTACACCTTC,CAISESQGVYGYTF
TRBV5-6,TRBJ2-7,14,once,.,TGTGCCAGCAGCTTGGGGTACAGGGCCTACGAGCAGTACTTC,CASSLGYRAYEQYF
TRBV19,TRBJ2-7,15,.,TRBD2,TGTGCCAGTAGTATCGGCGGGGGGACCACCTACGAGCAGTACTTC,CASSIGGGTTYEQYF
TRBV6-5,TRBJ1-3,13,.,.,TGTGCCAGCAAGAGGACAGCTGGAAACACCATATATTTT,CASKRTAGNTIYF
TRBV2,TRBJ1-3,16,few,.,TGTGCCAGTAACCAATTAGCGGGGCGCGCTGGAAACACCATATATTTT,CASNQLAGRAGNTIYF
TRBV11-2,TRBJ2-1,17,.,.,TGTGCCAGCAGCCGTCCGACAGGCCAAGGCCCTTTAGATGAGCAGTTCTTC,CASSRPTGQGPLDEQFF
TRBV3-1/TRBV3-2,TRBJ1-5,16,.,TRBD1,TGTGCCAGCTATTTACGACAGGGTTATAGCAATCAGCCCCAGCATTTT,CASYLRQGYSNQPQHF
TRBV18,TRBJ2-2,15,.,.,TGTGCCAGCTCACCATTTTCCCTCAACACCGGGGAGCTGTTTTTT,CASSPFSLNTGELFF
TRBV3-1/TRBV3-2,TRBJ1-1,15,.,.,TGTGCCAGCAGCCAACATAACAGGGCGCCCACTGAAGCTTTCTTT,CASSQHNRAPTEAFF
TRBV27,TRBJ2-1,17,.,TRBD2,TGTGCCACCTATAAATTTGGGGACCCCAGCGGGGCCAATGAGCAGTTCTTC,CATYKFGDPSGANEQFF